These 2 T cell receptor beta chains were sequenced from one sample in a study of cytotoxic CD8 clonotypes in ibrutinib-treated CLL. TCRdb's table, derived via immunoSEQ multiplex PCR, lists solely in-frame clones and lacks some. The sample consists of just over 200,000 clones, 75% to 85% of them appearing once. The source was PBMCs, collected after 12 months of ibrutinib treatment. The receptors were gathered from a human donor with chronic lymphocytic leukemia.

This clone was counted a few times. The V gene is TRBV10-1, the J gene TRBJ2-5, with D unresolved. Germline V CDR1 and CDR2: WNHNN, SYGVQD (reference sequence). The ends were cut back, 4 bases at V and 4 bases at J, with 10 bases in the middle. The CDR3 is made up of 13 amino acids. Written as DNA, the CDR3 is TGCGCCAGCAGTGGGGTCTCCGGAGAGACCCAGTACTTC. This translates into CASSGVSGETQYF.

The chain has TRBV6-5 and TRBJ1-6; tentatively, D is TRBD1 (5 bases). V lost 6 bases and J 1 base, leaving 10 bases between the germline ends. This CDR3 is 15 amino acids long. Germline-derived CDR1 and CDR2 are MNHEY and SVGAGI. CDR3 coding DNA: TGTGCCAGCAGAGCCCCAGGGTCCTATAATTCACCCCTCCACTTT. It is translated as CASRAPGSYNSPLHF.